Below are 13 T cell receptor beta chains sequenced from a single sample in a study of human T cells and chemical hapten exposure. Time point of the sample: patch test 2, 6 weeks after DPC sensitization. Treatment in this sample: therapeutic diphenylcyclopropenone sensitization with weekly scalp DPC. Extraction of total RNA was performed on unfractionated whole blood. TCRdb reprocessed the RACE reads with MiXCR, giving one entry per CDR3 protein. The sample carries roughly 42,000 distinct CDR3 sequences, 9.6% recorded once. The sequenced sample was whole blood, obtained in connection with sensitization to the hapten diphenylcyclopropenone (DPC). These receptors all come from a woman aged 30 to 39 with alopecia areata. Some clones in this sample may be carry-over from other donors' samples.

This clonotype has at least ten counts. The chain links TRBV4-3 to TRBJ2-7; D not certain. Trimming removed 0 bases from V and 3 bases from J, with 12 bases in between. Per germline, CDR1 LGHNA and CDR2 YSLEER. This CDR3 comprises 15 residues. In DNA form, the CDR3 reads TGCGCCAGCAGCCAAGATCGTCAGCTTTACTACGAGCAGTACTTC. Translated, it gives CASSQDRQLYYEQYF.

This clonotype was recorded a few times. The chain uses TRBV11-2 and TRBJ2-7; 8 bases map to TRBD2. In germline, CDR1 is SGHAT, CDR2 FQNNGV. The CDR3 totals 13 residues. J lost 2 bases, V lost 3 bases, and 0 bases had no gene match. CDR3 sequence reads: CASSLGLAYEQYF. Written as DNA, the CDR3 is TGTGCCAGCAGCTTGGGACTAGCCTACGAGCAGTACTTC.

The CDR3 protein is CASSLQETSTDTQYF. The CDR3 bases are TGTGCCAGCAGCTTACAGGAAACCAGCACAGATACGCAGTATTTT. The chain employs TRBV3-1 and TRBJ2-3; D might be TRBD1 (5 bases). CDR1 and CDR2 from the germline V gene are LGHDT and YNNKEL (reference sequence). CDR3 length: 15 residues. V was shortened by 5 bases and J by 0 bases, with 12 bases between the two germline ends.

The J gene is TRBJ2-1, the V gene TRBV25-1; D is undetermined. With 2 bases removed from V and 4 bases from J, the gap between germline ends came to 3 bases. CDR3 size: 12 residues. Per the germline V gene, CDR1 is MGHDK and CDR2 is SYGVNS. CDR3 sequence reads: CASSERYNEQFF. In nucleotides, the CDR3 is TGTGCCAGCAGTGAACGGTACAATGAGCAGTTCTTC.

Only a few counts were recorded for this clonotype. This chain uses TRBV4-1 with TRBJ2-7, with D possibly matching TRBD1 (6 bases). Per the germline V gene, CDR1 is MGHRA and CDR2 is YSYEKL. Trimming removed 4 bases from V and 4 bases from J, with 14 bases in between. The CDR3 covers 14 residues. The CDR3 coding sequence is TGCGCCAGCAGCCTACGGACAGCAGAATACGAGCAGTACTTC. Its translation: CASSLRTAEYEQYF.

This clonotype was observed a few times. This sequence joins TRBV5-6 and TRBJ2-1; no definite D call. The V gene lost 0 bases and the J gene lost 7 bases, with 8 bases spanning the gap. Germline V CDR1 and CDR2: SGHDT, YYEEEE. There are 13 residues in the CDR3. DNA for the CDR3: TGTGCCAGCAGCTTGGCAGTGGTAAATGAGCAGTTCTTC. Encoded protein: CASSLAVVNEQFF. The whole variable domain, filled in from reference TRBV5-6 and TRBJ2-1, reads DAGVTQSPTHLIKTRGQQVTLRCSPKSGHDTVSWYQQALGQGPQFIFQYYEEEERQRGNFPDRFSGHQFPNYSSELNVNALLLGDSALYLCASSLAVVNEQFFGPGTRLTVL.

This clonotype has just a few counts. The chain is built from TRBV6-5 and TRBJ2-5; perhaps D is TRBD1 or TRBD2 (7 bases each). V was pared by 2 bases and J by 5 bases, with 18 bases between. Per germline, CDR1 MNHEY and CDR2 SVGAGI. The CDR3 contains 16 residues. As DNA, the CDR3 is TGTGCCAGCAGTTACGGGGTAGGGAGGGGGCTGGAGACCCAGTACTTC. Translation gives CASSYGVGRGLETQYF.

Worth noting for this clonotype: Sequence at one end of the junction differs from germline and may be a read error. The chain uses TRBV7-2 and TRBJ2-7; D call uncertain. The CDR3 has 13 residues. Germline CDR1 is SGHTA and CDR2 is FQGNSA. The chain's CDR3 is CASSWVPSHEQYF. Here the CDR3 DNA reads TGTGCCAGCAGCTGGGTTCCCTCCCACGAGCAGTACTTC.

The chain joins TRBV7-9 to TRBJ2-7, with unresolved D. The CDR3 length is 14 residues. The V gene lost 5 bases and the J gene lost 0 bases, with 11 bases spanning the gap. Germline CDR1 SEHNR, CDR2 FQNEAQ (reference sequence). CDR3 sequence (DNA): TGTGCCAGCAGCCCTCCTGGCTTCTCCTACGAGCAGTACTTC. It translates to CASSPPGFSYEQYF.

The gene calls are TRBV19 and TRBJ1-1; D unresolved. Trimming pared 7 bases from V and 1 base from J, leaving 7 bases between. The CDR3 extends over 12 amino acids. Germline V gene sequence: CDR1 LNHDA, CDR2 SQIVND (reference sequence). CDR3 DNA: TGTGCCAGTATAGACCGGAACACTGAAGCTTTCTTT. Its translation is CASIDRNTEAFF. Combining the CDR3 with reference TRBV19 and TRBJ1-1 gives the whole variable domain DGGITQSPKYLFRKEGQNVTLSCEQNLNHDAMYWYRQDPGQGLRLIYYSQIVNDFQKGDIAEGYSVSREKKESFPLTVTSAQKNPTAFYLCASIDRNTEAFFGQGTRLTVV.

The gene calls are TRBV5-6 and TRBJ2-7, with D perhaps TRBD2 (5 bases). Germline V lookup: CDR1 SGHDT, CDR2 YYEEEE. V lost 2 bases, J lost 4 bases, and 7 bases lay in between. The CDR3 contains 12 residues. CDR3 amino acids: CASSFGDYEQYF. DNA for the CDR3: TGTGCCAGCAGCTTCGGGGATTACGAGCAGTACTTC.

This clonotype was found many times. CDR3 region: CASSWTGGIGDTQYF. The CDR3 DNA reads as TGCGCCAGCAGCTGGACGGGGGGCATCGGAGATACGCAGTATTTT. This chain joins TRBV5-1 and TRBJ2-3, with D perhaps TRBD2 (7 bases). CDR1 SGHRS and CDR2 YFSETQ come from the germline V gene. V lost 3 bases to trimming and J lost 5 bases, with 16 bases between them. The CDR3 has 15 amino acids.

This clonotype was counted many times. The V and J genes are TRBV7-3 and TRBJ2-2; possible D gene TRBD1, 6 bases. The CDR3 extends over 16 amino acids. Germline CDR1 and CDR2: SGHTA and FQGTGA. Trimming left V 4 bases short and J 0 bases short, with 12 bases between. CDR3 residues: CASSSRQDANTGELFF. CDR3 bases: TGTGCCAGCAGCTCACGACAGGACGCGAACACCGGGGAGCTGTTTTTT.